This entry concerns a single T cell receptor beta chain. Its recognized antigen is unknown. Base qualities are not at hand, and no much larger clone is one base apart. These data originate in a study of blood T cell repertoires in COVID-19 (dated by TCRdb to about 2020). General notes on the study: Samples covering the acute and convalescent phases of COVID-19 were provided by collaborators in the United States, Italy and Spain. A de-identified subject ID, COVID-19 status, age in years and sex were almost always included in the sample metadata. The repertoires were made available in a free public database intended to serve as a resource for research on the immune response to SARS-CoV-2. The dataset comprised deeply sampled blood TCRbeta repertoires from subjects exposed to, actively infected with, or recovered from COVID-19. Where available, HLA class I and class II types were obtained from metadata supplied by the sample provider rather than from assay-based typing. Samples were obtained from the ongoing ImmuneRACE study (first 160 participants) and from 1,254 subjects provided by 6 global collaborators. The prospective study material was composed of cDNA or gDNA derived from T cells, B-cell-depleted T cells, or PBMCs.

Study-level results and caveats: The quantity of clinical and demographic metadata differed by source and by participant and was supplied without curation.

The immunoSEQ Assay, a bias-controlled multiplex PCR, was used to amplify TCRbeta CDR3 regions from genomic DNA. In the original analysis: Nucleated cell counts per sample were estimated from amplification of reference gene primers within the assay. Sequence reads were collapsed and filtered to measure the absolute abundance of every unique TCRbeta CDR3 rearrangement. For each sample, productive Simpson clonality was calculated by taking the square root of Simpson's diversity index across productive rearrangements. The source is immuneACCESS, and TCRdb retained only in-frame sequences with V and J called. Part of the clones is not carried over; for the studies checked, unresolved V genes explain less than half of this, and the remainder is unexplained. The V and J calls and clone size come from that table; D and trimming were worked out from the DNA. This sample comprises 57,000 or so clones, around 81% of them detected only once. The ten largest account for roughly 5% of the sample.

CDR1 SGHRS and CDR2 YFSETQ were looked up in the germline V gene. Including the terminal cysteine and phenylalanine, the CDR3 comprises 15 residues. The only DNA kept is the CDR3, 45 bases in frame from the first base. Trimming takes 1 base off V and 3 bases off J; junction bases not matched to a gene: 4. The collaborating institutions used their own protocols to collect whole blood in K2EDTA tubes. For TCRbeta analysis, collaborators shipped samples in one of three forms: frozen whole blood, isolated PBMCs, or DNA extracted from either of those sample types. The source material was peripheral blood. The rearrangement combines TRBV5-1 with TRBJ1-5; 7 of the junction bases match TRBD1. The clonotype originates from a man aged 65 to 85 with acute or convalescent COVID-19. DNA sequence: TGCGCCAGCAGCTTGACGGACAGGAACAATCAGCCCCAGCATTTT. Its protein is CASSLTDRNNQPQHF.